This T cell receptor (beta chain) comes out of a study of cytomegalovirus exposure and HLA in healthy donors. Study results and caveats: For cytomegalovirus status, the classifier reportedly gave diagnoses with high specificity and sensitivity. From TCR beta sequences, most subjects' HLA-A and HLA-B alleles were reportedly predicted accurately.

The CDR3 length is 13 residues. Germline CDR1 is SEHNR and CDR2 is FQNEAQ (reference sequence). V dropped 6 bases and J dropped 6; count of bases not matched to a gene: 4. Amplification used 60 Vbeta primers and 13 Jbeta primers. The repertoire was sequenced with immunoSEQ multiplex PCR; TCRdb's copy has only in-frame clones and lacks some. The top ten clones hold 2.5% to 3% of a sample with 90,000 to 130,000 clones, 75% to 85% of them seen once. Notes on this clone: The antigen is not known.

The TCR was taken from a woman under 30 in good health and CMV-seropositive. Source material: PBMCs. The genes are TRBV7-9 and TRBJ2-1; 8 positions agree with TRBD1. In nucleotides, the CDR3 is TGTGCCAGCAGTCGCGGACAGGGCAATGAGCAGTTCTTC. This gives the protein CASSRGQGNEQFF. The full variable domain, rest sourced from reference TRBV7-9 and TRBJ2-1, is DTGVSQNPRHKITKRGQNVTFRCDPISEHNRLYWYRQTLGQGPEFLTYFQNEAQLEKSRLLSDRFSAERPKGSFSTLEIQRTEQGDSAMYLCASSRGQGNEQFFGPGTRLTVL.